Reported below is one T cell receptor (beta chain). Its specificity is not known. Libraries were prepared by immunoSEQ multiplex PCR; TCRdb keeps only in-frame clonotypes and omits some of them. This sample has some 31,000 clones, with approximately 93% found just once. These data belong to a study of T cells in tuberculosis. Tuberculin skin test and IGRA determined adolescents' latent tuberculosis status at entry. Each clinical donor contributed on average roughly 100,000 T cells from unsorted cryopreserved PBMC. Germline lookup yields CDR1 SQVTM and CDR2 ANQGSEA. V was clipped by 6 bases and J by 0 bases, with 15 bases between them. The CDR3 is 14 residues long. Study observations and caveats: GMM-specific TCRs were nearer to active tuberculosis alpha repertoires, suggesting expansion.

V gene TRBV29-1 combines with J gene TRBJ2-7, with a weak D call TRBD2 (6 bases). Material for sequencing was PBMCs. The sequence was collected from a donor aged 10-35 years with latent tuberculosis or without tuberculosis infection. The CDR3 sequence: CSVFSGASSYEQYF. The CDR3 DNA is TGCAGCGTCTTCTCGGGAGCCAGCTCCTACGAGCAGTACTTC.